This is a list of T cell receptor beta chains from one sample in a study of T cells in localized non-small cell lung cancer. Generated by immunoSEQ multiplex PCR, the TCRdb table keeps only in-frame clones and is missing some. The table shows about 21,000 clones, with around 90% occurring only once. The source was peripheral blood, collected before any cancer treatment. The receptors shown here come from a male donor aged 60 or over with stage I squamous cell lung carcinoma. CDR3s include the opening cysteine and the closing phenylalanine or tryptophan. D genes are given only for firm matches. Clone size is stated in some rows and not others, as once, few, many or a class when expanded.

j_call clone_size d_call v_call cdr3_nt cdr3_aa
TRBJ1-3 - - TRBV7-2 TGTGCCAGCAGCTCACGGGGTAGGGGAAACACCATATATTTT CASSSRGRGNTIYF
TRBJ1-2 - - TRBV6-6 TGTGCCAGCAGTTCAGGGTCGGATGGCTACACCTTC CASSSGSDGYTF
TRBJ2-1 - TRBD1 TRBV5-1 TGCGCCAGCAGCGTTCCGGGACAGGGACTGAATGAGCAGTTCTTC CASSVPGQGLNEQFF
TRBJ1-6 once TRBD1 TRBV30 TGTGCCTGGCGGAAGGGACAGGGAGATAATTCACCCCTCCACTTT CAWRKGQGDNSPLHF
TRBJ2-7 - - TRBV6-6 TGTGCCAGCAGTTACGGTCTAGCCTACGAGCAGTACTTC CASSYGLAYEQYF
TRBJ1-2 - - TRBV6-1 TGTGCCAGCAGTGAAGAATCAGGGAACTATGGCTACACCTTC CASSEESGNYGYTF
TRBJ1-1 - - TRBV7-2 TGTGCCAGCAGCCGAAGCTCCGGCAACACTGAAGCTTTCTTT CASSRSSGNTEAFF
TRBJ2-2 - TRBD2 TRBV7-9 TGTGCCAGCAGCTTATTTAGCGGGGGGTCGAACACCGGGGAGCTGTTTTTT CASSLFSGGSNTGELFF
TRBJ2-4 - - TRBV5-1 TGCGCCAGCAGCTTTAATGGGGACATTCAGTACTTC CASSFNGDIQYF
TRBJ1-2 - - TRBV19 TGTGCCAGTAGTATTTACTTTTGGTCACAGGGAAGTGCCTACACCTTC CASSIYFWSQGSAYTF
TRBJ2-3 - - TRBV5-6 TGTGCCAGCAGCTTGGACGTGTCTAGCACAGATACGCAGTATTTT CASSLDVSSTDTQYF
TRBJ1-5 - - TRBV7-2 TGTGCCAGCAGCTTAAGAACTCATCAGCCCCAGCATTTT CASSLRTHQPQHF
TRBJ2-3 - - TRBV9 TGTGCCAGCAGCGTAGGTGGGGGGCGGCATACGCAGTATTTT CASSVGGGRHTQYF
TRBJ1-2 - - TRBV7-6 TGTGCCAGCAGCTTAGGGCCGACGTTTGGCTACACCTTC CASSLGPTFGYTF
TRBJ2-2 - - TRBV5-6 TGTGCCAGCAGCTCCCGGTCGACCGGGGAGCTGTTTTTT CASSSRSTGELFF
TRBJ2-3 few - TRBV7-7 TGTGCCAGCAGCTTAGGAACAGGGTTAGATACGCAGTATTTT CASSLGTGLDTQYF
TRBJ2-7 - TRBD1 TRBV27 TGTGCCAGCAAAAGGGAAAGGACAGGTCCCAACGAGCAGTACTTC CASKRERTGPNEQYF
TRBJ1-2 - - TRBV6-5 TGTGCCAGCAGGGCAGAGCCTGACTATGGCTACACCTTC CASRAEPDYGYTF
TRBJ1-1 few - TRBV7-8 TGTGCCAGCAGCCAGCGAGAGCCCCCTGGGGCTTTCTTT CASSQREPPGAFF
TRBJ2-3 - - TRBV7-3 TGTGCCGGCAGCTTAGGGGGAGAAGGCGCAGATACGCAGTATTTT CAGSLGGEGADTQYF
TRBJ2-4 - TRBD2 TRBV4-1 TGCGCCAGCAGCCAATTCACAGCGGGGGCGCCAGGCATTCAGTACTTC CASSQFTAGAPGIQYF
TRBJ2-6 once - TRBV5-4 TGTGCCAGCAGCTTGGAGGGGGGGCGGCACTCTGGGGCCAACGTCCTGACTTTC CASSLEGGRHSGANVLTF
TRBJ1-6 - - TRBV7-2 TGTGCCAGCAAGGGGAGCTCCTATAATTCACCCCTCCACTTT CASKGSSYNSPLHF
TRBJ1-2 - - TRBV2 TGTGCCAGCAGTGTTACCTCCCAGGCCTATGGCTACACCTTC CASSVTSQAYGYTF
TRBJ2-5 - TRBD1 TRBV2 TGTGCCAGCACGAAGGGGACAGAAGAGACCCAGTACTTC CASTKGTEETQYF
TRBJ1-1 - - TRBV20-1 TGCAGTGCCGGAGAGACGGAAGCTTTCTTT CSAGETEAFF
TRBJ1-1 - - TRBV9 TGTGCCAGCAGCGTAAACACGGTGAACACTGAAGCTTTCTTT CASSVNTVNTEAFF
TRBJ1-1 - - TRBV4-3 TGCGCCAGCAGCCGCTCAGGGCACCCCCTGGGTATCACTGAAGCTTTCTTT CASSRSGHPLGITEAFF
TRBJ2-3 - - TRBV30 TGTGCCTGGAGTGTAACCAGGGCGGCAGATACGCAGTATTTT CAWSVTRAADTQYF
TRBJ2-7 - TRBD1 TRBV15 TGTGCCACCAGCTGGACAGGCCCCTACGAGCAGTACTTC CATSWTGPYEQYF
TRBJ2-1 - TRBD2 TRBV13 TGTGCCAGCAGCCTCAGGACTAGCGGGGGGTCCCTTAATGAGCAGTTCTTC CASSLRTSGGSLNEQFF
TRBJ2-7 - TRBD1 TRBV18 TGTGCCAGCTCACGGGACAGGGTTTACGAGCAGTACTTC CASSRDRVYEQYF
TRBJ1-2 - - TRBV6-4 TGTGCCAGCAGTTGGGAACCTAACTATGGCTACACCTTC CASSWEPNYGYTF
TRBJ1-1 - - TRBV27 TGTGCCAGCAGTTTAACGGAGAACACTGAAGCTTTCTTT CASSLTENTEAFF
TRBJ2-2 once TRBD2 TRBV5-6 TGTGCCAGCAGCCTGGGACTAGCGGGGGGGCTGTCCGGGGAGCTGTTTTTT CASSLGLAGGLSGELFF
TRBJ1-1 - - TRBV19 TGTGCCAGTAGTATAGGGCTCCCGAACACTGAAGCTTTCTTT CASSIGLPNTEAFF
TRBJ2-5 - TRBD2 TRBV9 TGTGCCAGCAGCGATCGGGCTAGCGGGGGAAAAATGGAGACCCAGTACTTC CASSDRASGGKMETQYF
TRBJ1-1 - - TRBV5-4 TGTGCCAGCAGCTTGACTTATGGACAGACTGAAGCTTTCTTT CASSLTYGQTEAFF
TRBJ2-3 medium-sized TRBD1 TRBV19 TGTGCCAGTAGTACCCGACAGGGGGCCGTCGGATATACGCAGTATTTT CASSTRQGAVGYTQYF
TRBJ1-1 - TRBD1 TRBV4-1 TGCGCCAGCAGTCCAGGGGGGGCGGGTAGGGCTTTCTTT CASSPGGAGRAFF
TRBJ1-5 - - TRBV27 TGTGCCAGCAGCCGGGAATTGGGGGGCAATCAGCCCCAGCATTTT CASSRELGGNQPQHF
TRBJ1-1 - TRBD1 TRBV6-6 TGTGCCAGTCGGGACAGGTCAAAGAACACTGAAGCTTTCTTT CASRDRSKNTEAFF
TRBJ1-4 - TRBD1 TRBV2 TGTGCCAGCAGGGGCGGGACAGGGGGAAAACTGTTTTTT CASRGGTGGKLFF
TRBJ2-1 - TRBD2 TRBV9 TGTGCCAGCAGCGTAGGCGCGGGGGGCCCCTACAATGAGCAGTTCTTC CASSVGAGGPYNEQFF
TRBJ2-1 once - TRBV19 TGTGCCAGTAGTACTTTGGGGGGCCTCTTAAGGGATGAGCAGTTCTTC CASSTLGGLLRDEQFF
TRBJ1-2 - TRBD1 TRBV18 TGTGCCAGCTCCCCCGGGACAGGGGAGTATGGCTACACCTTC CASSPGTGEYGYTF